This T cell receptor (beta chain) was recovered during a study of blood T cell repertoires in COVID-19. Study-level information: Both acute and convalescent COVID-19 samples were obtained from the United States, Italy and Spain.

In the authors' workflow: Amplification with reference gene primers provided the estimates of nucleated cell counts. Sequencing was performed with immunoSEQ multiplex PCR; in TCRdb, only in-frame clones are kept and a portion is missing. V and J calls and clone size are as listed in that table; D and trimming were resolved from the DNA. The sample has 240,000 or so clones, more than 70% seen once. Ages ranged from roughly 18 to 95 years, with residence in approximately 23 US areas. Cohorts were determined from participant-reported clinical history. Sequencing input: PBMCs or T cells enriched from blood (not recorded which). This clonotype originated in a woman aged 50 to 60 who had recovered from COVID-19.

The CDR3 coding sequence is TGTGCCAGCAGCCCGGGACAGGGGGCAATCTTCTATGGCTACACCTTC. This encodes CASSPGQGAIFYGYTF. The chain is built from TRBV7-9 and TRBJ1-2; TRBD1 agrees at 12 bases. Per the germline V gene, CDR1 is SEHNR and CDR2 is FQNEAQ (reference sequence). J lost 4 bases, V lost 5 bases, and 8 bases had no gene match. The CDR3 extends over 16 amino acids.